The source of this T cell receptor (beta chain) is a study of T cell repertoires in aging, cancer and after chemotherapy. In the study overall: Donor ages fell into six groups from 30 or younger up to 70 or older. The full dataset contained 7 million to 9.5 million TCR reads.

The CDR3 consists of 10 residues. Germline CDR1 reads GTSNPN; CDR2 reads SVGIG (reference sequence). V gave up 5 bases and J gave up 5 bases, with 6 bases separating them. TRB rearrangements spanning V, D and J were amplified using mixed TRB-A/B primers. TCRdb fed the multiplex PCR reads into MiXCR, producing one record per CDR3 protein. The table records about 8,300 distinct CDR3 sequences, about 29% of them present only once. Findings of the study overall: Age-matched healthy donors had significantly more diverse, less clonal blood TCR repertoires than untreated cancer patients.

The template was genomic DNA from peripheral blood, not RNA. This clonotype was counted between two and nine times. The target antigen is unknown. The TCR comes from a human donor in good health. Sequences were obtained from blood. This chain joins TRBV30 and TRBJ1-1; D gene ambiguous. The CDR3 spells CAWARTEAFF. The CDR3 nucleotides are TGTGCCTGGGCACGGACTGAAGCTTTCTTT.